This TCR beta chain was obtained from a study of cytomegalovirus exposure and HLA in healthy donors. Study in general: An early data release held tens of millions of unique TCRs from HLA-typed donors.

About this clone: Its antigen is currently unknown.

Regarding the study as a whole: When presence/absence was analysed, sequencing depth was taken to be roughly uniform across donors.

V shed 5 bases, J shed 3 bases, and the junction held 6 bases outside the gene matches. The length of the CDR3 is 15 residues. Germline values: CDR1 SGHAT, CDR2 FQNNGV. PCR was performed using 60 Vbeta and 13 Jbeta primers. Using immunoSEQ multiplex PCR, the repertoire was profiled, and TCRdb retains in-frame clones only, with some absent. The sample yields 60,000 to 85,000 clones, around 65% seen once. Sequencing was done on a sample of PBMCs. The receptor was isolated from a man aged 60 to 69 in good health and CMV-seropositive. The chain employs TRBV11-2 and TRBJ2-7; 11 positions agree with TRBD1. The CDR3 loop reads CASSTPGTGGYEQYF. CDR3 bases: TGTGCCAGCAGCACACCCGGGACAGGGGGCTACGAGCAGTACTTC.